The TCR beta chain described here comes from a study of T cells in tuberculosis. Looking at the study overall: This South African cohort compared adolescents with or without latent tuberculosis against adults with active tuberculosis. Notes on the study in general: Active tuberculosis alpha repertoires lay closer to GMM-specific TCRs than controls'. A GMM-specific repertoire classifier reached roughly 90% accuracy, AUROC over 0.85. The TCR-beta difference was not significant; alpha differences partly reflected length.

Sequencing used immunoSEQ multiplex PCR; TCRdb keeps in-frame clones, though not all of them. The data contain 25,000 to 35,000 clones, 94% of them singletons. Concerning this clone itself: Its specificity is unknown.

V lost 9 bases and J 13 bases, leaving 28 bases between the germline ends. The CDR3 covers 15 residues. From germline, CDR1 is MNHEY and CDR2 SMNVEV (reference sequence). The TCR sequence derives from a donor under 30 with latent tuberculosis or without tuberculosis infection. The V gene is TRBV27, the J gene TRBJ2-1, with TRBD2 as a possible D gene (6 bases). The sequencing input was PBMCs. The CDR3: CASNSGLPSRGFQFF. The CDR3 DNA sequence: TGTGCCAGTAACTCGGGACTTCCCTCGCGGGGTTTTCAGTTCTTC.